This note documents a single T cell receptor beta chain sequence. Sequencing used cDNA as its template, made by extracting RNA and reverse transcribing it. Method: immunoSEQ multiplex PCR; TCRdb's copy keeps in-frame clones and lacks some. The data show approximately 150,000 clones, 86% seen once. The data were taken from a study of CD8+ T cells in alopecia areata. Study-level background: It was oral tofacitinib, at 5 to 10 mg twice daily, that treated patients received. The study gave tofacitinib for 6 to 18 months, then 6 months off drug. Percent affected scalp area, the SALT score, rated treated patients' severity.

Per germline, CDR1 MNHEY and CDR2 SMNVEV (reference sequence). The CDR3 has 13 amino acids. Between the trimmed V and J ends, which lost 2 bases and 8 bases, there was a span of 10 bases. Treatment given: oral pan-JAK inhibitor, 5-10 mg twice daily. Sample: CD8+ T cells sorted from blood, taken at week 4, from a patient treated with tofacitinib. The V and J genes are TRBV27 and TRBJ2-1; D gene unclear. This receptor was identified in a human donor with alopecia areata. The CDR3 region is CASSLISWDEQFF. In DNA form, the CDR3 reads TGTGCCAGCAGTTTAATTTCGTGGGATGAGCAGTTCTTC.